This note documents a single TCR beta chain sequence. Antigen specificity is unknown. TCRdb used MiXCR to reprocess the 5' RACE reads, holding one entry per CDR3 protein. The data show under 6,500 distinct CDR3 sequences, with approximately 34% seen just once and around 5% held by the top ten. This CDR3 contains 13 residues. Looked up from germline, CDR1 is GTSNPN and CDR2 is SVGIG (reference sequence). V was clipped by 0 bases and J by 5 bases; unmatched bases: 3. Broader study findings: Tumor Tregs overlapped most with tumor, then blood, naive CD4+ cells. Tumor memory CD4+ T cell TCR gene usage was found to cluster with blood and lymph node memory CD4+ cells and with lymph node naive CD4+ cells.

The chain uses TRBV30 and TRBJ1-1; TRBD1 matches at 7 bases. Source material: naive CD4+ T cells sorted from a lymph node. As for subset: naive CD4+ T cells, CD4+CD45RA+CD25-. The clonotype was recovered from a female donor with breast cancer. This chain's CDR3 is CAWSVGGLTEAFF. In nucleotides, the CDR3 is TGTGCCTGGAGTGTAGGGGGCTTAACTGAAGCTTTCTTT.